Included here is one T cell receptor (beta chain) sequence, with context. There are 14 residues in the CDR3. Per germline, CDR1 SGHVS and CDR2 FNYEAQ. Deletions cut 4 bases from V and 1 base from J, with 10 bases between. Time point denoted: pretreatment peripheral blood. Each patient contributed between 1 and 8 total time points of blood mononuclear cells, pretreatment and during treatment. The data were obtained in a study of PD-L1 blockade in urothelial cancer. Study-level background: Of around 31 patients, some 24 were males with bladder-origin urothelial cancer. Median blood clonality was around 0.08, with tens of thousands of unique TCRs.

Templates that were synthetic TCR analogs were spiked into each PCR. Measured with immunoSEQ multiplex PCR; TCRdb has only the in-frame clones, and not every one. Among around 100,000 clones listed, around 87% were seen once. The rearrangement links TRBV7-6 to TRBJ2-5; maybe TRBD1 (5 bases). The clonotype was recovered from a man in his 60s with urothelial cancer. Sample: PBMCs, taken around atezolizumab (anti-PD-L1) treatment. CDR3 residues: CASSSRVAQETQYF. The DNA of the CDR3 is TGTGCCAGCAGCTCCAGGGTGGCCCAAGAGACCCAGTACTTC.